These 19 T cell receptor beta chains came from one sample sequenced in a study of T cell repertoires in cytomegalovirus infection. TCRdb fed the reads into MiXCR, producing one record per CDR3 protein. This table holds approximately 25,000 distinct CDR3 sequences, under 20% found once. No antigen has been identified for these receptors. The specimen comprised CD8+ T cells from cultured PBMCs, sampled from culture after CMV antigen stimulation. The source is a human donor in good health (CMV status not recorded). Some clones in this sample may be carry-over from other donors' samples.

As regards this clonotype: Germline and junction disagree at one end, which may indicate a read error. The chain has TRBV6-2 or TRBV6-3 and TRBJ2-5; 11 bases align to TRBD2. CDR1 MNHEY and CDR2 SVGEGT come from the germline V gene. The CDR3 loop spans 16 amino acids. CDR3 nucleotide sequence: TGTGACAGCAGTTACTCGGTAGCGGGAGGGCAAGAGACCCAGTACTTC. It is translated as CDSSYSVAGGQETQYF.

This clonotype has at least ten counts. The chain couples TRBV11-2 to TRBJ1-1, with a possible D match to TRBD1 (6 bases). Germline values: CDR1 SGHAT, CDR2 FQNNGV. V was shortened by 7 bases and J by 4 bases, with 16 bases between the two germline ends. The CDR3 spans 14 residues. CDR3 nucleotide sequence: TGTGCCAGCAACCTCCGGGGGGGCGTCACTGAAGCTTTCTTT. As protein: CASNLRGGVTEAFF.

The rearrangement uses TRBV6-1 and TRBJ2-1; D perhaps matches TRBD2 (6 bases). V shed 0 bases and J shed 9 bases, with 21 bases lying between them. Germline lookup yields CDR1 MNHNS and CDR2 SASEGT. This CDR3 is built from 17 residues. CDR3 nucleotides: TGTGCCAGCAGTGAAGCTGATCGAGCCAGGCTAGCGCTTGAGCAGTTCTTC. Amino acids: CASSEADRARLALEQFF.

This clonotype was seen a few times. The rearrangement links TRBV7-2 to TRBJ2-3; D remains unclear. CDR1 SGHTA and CDR2 FQGNSA come from the germline V gene. This CDR3 contains 16 residues. Deletions cut 1 base from V and 0 bases from J, with 11 bases between. This CDR3 reads CASSLGLYRSTDTQYF. The CDR3 DNA follows: TGTGCCAGCAGCTTAGGGCTGTACCGAAGCACAGATACGCAGTATTTT.

This chain uses TRBV7-2 with TRBJ2-2, with a tentative D call TRBD1 (6 bases). Trimming removed 4 bases from V and 9 bases from J, with 18 bases in between. From germline, CDR1 is SGHTA and CDR2 FQGNSA. The CDR3 sequence is 15 residues long. The CDR3 spells CASSYNPGVVWELFF. Written as DNA, the CDR3 is TGTGCCAGCAGCTACAACCCAGGGGTTGTTTGGGAGCTGTTTTTT.

The J gene is TRBJ1-1, the V gene TRBV12-3 or TRBV12-4; D is undetermined. The germline V and J ends were trimmed by 5 bases and 7 bases, with 17 bases remaining between them. The CDR3 has 14 amino acids. The CDR3, as DNA: TGTGCCAGCAGTGCCCTGATCAGCGGGAATGAAGCTTTCTTT. This codes for CASSALISGNEAFF.

This clonotype was seen at least ten times. The gene calls are TRBV19 and TRBJ1-1, with D possibly TRBD1 on 6 matching bases. The germline gives CDR1 LNHDA, CDR2 SQIVND (reference sequence). V lost 5 bases and J lost 7, with 14 bases in between. CDR3 length: 13 amino acids. CDR3 in DNA: TGTGCCAGTAGTTGGGGGCACGGGGGTGAAGCTTTCTTT. Protein sequence: CASSWGHGGEAFF.

This clonotype was seen a handful of times. The CDR3 is CATSRAIAAGELFF. The CDR3, as DNA: TGTGCCACCAGCAGAGCCATAGCCGCCGGGGAGCTGTTTTTT. The chain has TRBV15 and TRBJ2-2, with D unclear. CDR3 length: 14 residues. The V gene's germline CDR1 is LNHNV and CDR2 YYDKDF (reference sequence). With 1 base removed from V and 6 bases from J, the gap between germline ends came to 9 bases.

In this sample, this clonotype turned up many times. This chain connects TRBV7-2 to TRBJ1-5; 7 nucleotides align to TRBD1. Germline-derived CDR1 and CDR2 are SGHTA and FQGNSA. With V trimmed by 1 base and J by 3 bases, 6 bases remained unmatched. The CDR3 has 16 residues. The CDR3 sequence: CASSLGGTEFNQPQHF. The CDR3 nucleotides are TGTGCCAGCAGCTTAGGAGGGACAGAATTCAATCAGCCCCAGCATTTT.

This chain joins TRBV6-2 or TRBV6-3 and TRBJ2-1; tentatively, D is TRBD1 or TRBD2 (5 bases each). This CDR3 has 16 amino acids. The germline gives CDR1 MNHEY, CDR2 SVGEGT. V lost 8 bases and J lost 4, with 21 bases in between. The CDR3 reads CASRDLQGPSYNEQFF. The CDR3 DNA reads TGTGCCAGCCGCGACCTTCAGGGACCCTCGTACAATGAGCAGTTCTTC.

The V call is TRBV6-5, the J call TRBJ2-7; 9 bases are a match to TRBD1. This CDR3 region has 14 residues. Germline values: CDR1 MNHEY, CDR2 SVGAGI. V shed 0 bases, J shed 3 bases, and the junction held 0 bases outside the gene matches. CDR3 amino acids: CASSYSDRGYEQYF. As DNA, the CDR3 is TGTGCCAGCAGTTACTCGGACAGGGGCTACGAGCAGTACTTC.

This clonotype has only a few counts. J is TRBJ2-3 and V is TRBV28, with D maybe TRBD2 (5 bases). The germline gives CDR1 MDHEN, CDR2 SYDVKM. Trimming cost V 10 bases and J 0 bases, with 17 bases left between them. This CDR3 contains 15 residues. The CDR3, as DNA: TGTGCCATCTCTTTGCGGAGGAGTAGCACAGATACGCAGTATTTT. It translates to CAISLRRSSTDTQYF.

This chain joins TRBV7-9 and TRBJ1-1, with 8 nucleotides matching TRBD1. V lost 2 bases to trimming and J lost 1 base; unmatched junction nucleotides: 0. The CDR3 is 14 residues long. The germline gives CDR1 SEHNR, CDR2 FQNEAQ (reference sequence). The CDR3 sequence: CASSLTGGNTEAFF. The CDR3 DNA is TGTGCCAGCAGCTTAACAGGGGGGAACACTGAAGCTTTCTTT.

The table lists this clonotype with a few counts. The chain links TRBV11-2 to TRBJ2-1; D is unresolved. The length of the CDR3 is 14 residues. Germline CDR1 and CDR2: SGHAT and FQNNGV. Between the trimmed V and J ends, which lost 2 bases and 7 bases, there was a span of 12 bases. The CDR3: CASSLRFDGNEQFF. The CDR3 DNA sequence: TGTGCCAGCAGCTTAAGATTTGACGGAAATGAGCAGTTCTTC.

The rearrangement uses TRBV12-3 or TRBV12-4 and TRBJ1-1, with a possible D match to TRBD1 (6 bases). Trimming shortened V by 5 bases and J by 3 bases, and 10 bases separated the two germline ends. There are 13 residues in the CDR3. DNA of the CDR3: TGTGCCAGCAGTACGGACAGAGACACTGAAGCTTTCTTT. Its protein product is CASSTDRDTEAFF.

The chain combines TRBV11-2 with TRBJ1-1; 10 bases align to TRBD1. The CDR3 covers 11 residues. Germline lookup yields CDR1 SGHAT and CDR2 FQNNGV. V shed 5 bases and J 11 bases; nucleotides not matched to a gene: 2. CDR3 region: CASSTGQGAFF. CDR3 in DNA: TGTGCCAGCAGCACGGGACAGGGGGCTTTCTTT.

This clonotype was seen a few times. The chain recombines TRBV7-2 with TRBJ1-6, with a possible D match to TRBD1 (6 bases). Germline CDR1 is SGHTA and CDR2 is FQGNSA. This CDR3 has 15 residues. Trimming removed 4 bases at V and 9 bases at J, with 16 bases between. As DNA, the CDR3 is TGTGCCAGCAGCTCGACAGGTCCGCGGGGTTCACCCCTCCACTTT. It codes for CASSSTGPRGSPLHF. Supplemented by reference TRBV7-2 and TRBJ1-6, the full variable domain reads GAGVSQSPSNKVTEKGKDVELRCDPISGHTALYWYRQSLGQGLEFLIYFQGNSAPDKSGLPSDRFSAERTGGSVSTLTIQRTQQEDSAVYLCASSSTGPRGSPLHFGNGTRLTVT.

V is TRBV28 and J is TRBJ2-7; 7 bases map to TRBD1. V dropped 5 bases and J dropped 2; count of bases not matched to a gene: 12. CDR3 length: 16 amino acids. Germline V gene lookup returns CDR1 MDHEN and CDR2 SYDVKM. CDR3 bases: TGTGCCAGCAGTCGGTACAGGGGCGCGAGTCCCTACGAGCAGTACTTC. This codes for CASSRYRGASPYEQYF.

This clonotype was seen a handful of times. V is TRBV7-2 and J is TRBJ2-1; TRBD2 is a possible D gene (6 bases). There are 13 residues in the CDR3. V shed 2 bases and J shed 6 bases, with 8 bases lying between them. The germline V gene encodes CDR1 SGHTA and CDR2 FQGNSA. DNA for the CDR3: TGTGCCAGCAGCTTAACTAGCCTCAATGAGCAGTTCTTC. Translation gives CASSLTSLNEQFF.